This TCR beta chain was profiled in a study of blood T cell repertoires in COVID-19. In the study overall: COVID-19 samples collected from the United States, Italy and Spain covered acute and convalescent phases. In each case, the material was cDNA or gDNA derived from T cells, B-cell-depleted T cells, or PBMCs.

This CDR3 is 15 amino acids long. Germline V gene lookup returns CDR1 SGHRS and CDR2 YFSETQ. V lost 4 bases to trimming and J lost 3 bases; unmatched junction nucleotides: 8. Per the study methods: Amplifying reference gene primers gave estimates of nucleated cell counts. The repertoire was sequenced with immunoSEQ multiplex PCR; TCRdb's copy has only in-frame clones and lacks some. The DNA gave D and trimming, while V, J and clone size come from that table. There are 250,000 to 300,000 clones in the sample; around 86% occur only once, and about 5% lies in the top ten. One Seattle source followed patients from active infection through their disease course.

This rearrangement joins TRBV5-1 to TRBJ2-7; TRBD1 agrees at 9 bases. This receptor was identified in a woman aged 55-75 years with COVID-19, enrolled during active disease. The sample comprised peripheral blood. CDR3 in amino acids: CASSPGTGWDYEQYF. DNA for the CDR3: TGCGCCAGCAGCCCGGGGACAGGGTGGGACTACGAGCAGTACTTC.